The present entry profiles one TCR beta chain with its context. This sample was taken from a study of control samples from healthy donors and cancer patients. The CDR3 runs to 20 residues. Germline V CDR1 and CDR2: LGHNT, FRNRAP. The germline V and J ends were trimmed by 0 bases and 3 bases, with 27 bases remaining between them. Clones were sequenced by immunoSEQ multiplex PCR, and TCRdb holds only the in-frame ones, with some missing. Of 54,000 or so clones listed, 85% to 95% are singletons. Material for sequencing was blood. The rearrangement joins TRBV12-5 to TRBJ2-7; D is possibly TRBD1 (6 bases). The sequence was collected from a man aged 25-40 years in good health. For the CDR3, the DNA is TGTGCTAGTGGTTTGGTATTCCCCGTGACAGGCAAAGAGAGCGGCTACGAGCAGTACTTC. Its protein is CASGLVFPVTGKESGYEQYF.